The entry below describes one T cell receptor beta chain. Its cognate antigen is unknown. The protocol was immunoSEQ multiplex PCR, while the TCRdb copy is restricted to in-frame clones and leaves out a portion. The sample has 86,000 or so clones, around 84% seen once. Germline lookup yields CDR1 SQVTM and CDR2 ANQGSEA. Trimming shortened V by 4 bases and J by 0 bases, and 6 bases separated the two germline ends. The CDR3 is 13 amino acids. The sample belongs to a study of T cell responses to AZD1222 COVID-19 vaccine. Study results and caveats: An increase in Spike-specific TCR breadth and depth was observed after two AZD1222 doses.

The sequence was obtained from an adult who received the AZD1222 COVID-19 vaccine. This material consisted of peripheral blood, taken 28 days after the second AZD1222 dose. The V and J genes are TRBV29-1 and TRBJ1-4; no clear D gene. The CDR3 nucleotides read TGCAGCGTTGGGTCCCCAACTAATGAAAAACTGTTTTTT. Translation gives CSVGSPTNEKLFF.